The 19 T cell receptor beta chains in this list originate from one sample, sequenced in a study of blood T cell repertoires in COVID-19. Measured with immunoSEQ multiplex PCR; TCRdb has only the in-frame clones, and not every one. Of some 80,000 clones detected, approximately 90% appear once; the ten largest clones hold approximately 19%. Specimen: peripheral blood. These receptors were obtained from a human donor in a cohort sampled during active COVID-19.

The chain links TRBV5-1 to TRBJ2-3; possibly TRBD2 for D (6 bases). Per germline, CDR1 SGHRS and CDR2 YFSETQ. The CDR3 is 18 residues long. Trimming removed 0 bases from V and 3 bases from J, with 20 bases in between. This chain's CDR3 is CASSLARSGGASTDTQYF. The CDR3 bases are TGCGCCAGCAGCTTGGCCCGATCCGGCGGGGCTTCGACAGATACGCAGTATTTT.

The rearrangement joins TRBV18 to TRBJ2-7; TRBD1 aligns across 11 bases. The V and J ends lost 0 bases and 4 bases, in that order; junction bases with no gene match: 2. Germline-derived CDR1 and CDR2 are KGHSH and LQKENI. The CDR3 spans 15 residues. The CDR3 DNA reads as TGTGCCAGCTCACCACCGGGACAGGGGGTTTACGAGCAGTACTTC. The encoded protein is CASSPPGQGVYEQYF.

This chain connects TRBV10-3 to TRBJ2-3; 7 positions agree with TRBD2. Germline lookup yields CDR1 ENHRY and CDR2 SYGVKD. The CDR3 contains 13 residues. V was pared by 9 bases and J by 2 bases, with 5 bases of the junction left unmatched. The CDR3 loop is CAISAGITDTQYF. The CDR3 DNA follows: TGTGCCATTTCAGCGGGAATCACAGATACGCAGTATTTT.

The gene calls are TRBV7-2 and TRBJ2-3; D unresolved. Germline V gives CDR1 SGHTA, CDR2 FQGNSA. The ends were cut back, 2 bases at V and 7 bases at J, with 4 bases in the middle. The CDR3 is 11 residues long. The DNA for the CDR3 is TGTGCCAGCAGCTTATTAAATACGCAGTATTTT. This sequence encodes CASSLLNTQYF.

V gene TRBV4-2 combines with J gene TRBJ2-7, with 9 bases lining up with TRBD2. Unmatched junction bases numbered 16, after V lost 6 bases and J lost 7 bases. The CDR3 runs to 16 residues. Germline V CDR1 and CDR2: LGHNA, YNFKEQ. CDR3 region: CASRTNIAGAEGEQYF. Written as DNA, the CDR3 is TGTGCCAGCAGGACAAATATAGCGGGAGCCGAGGGGGAGCAGTACTTC.

The CDR3 here is CASNRQGRRGLLIPSLEYGYTF. The CDR3 bases are TGTGCCAGTAATCGACAGGGGAGGAGAGGGCTCCTCATCCCTTCCCTTGAGTATGGCTACACCTTC. This rearrangement joins TRBV19 to TRBJ1-2; 8 bases fit TRBD1. The CDR3 runs to 22 residues. V lost 7 bases and J lost 5; bases outside the gene matches: 33. Germline CDR1 LNHDA, CDR2 SQIVND (reference sequence). The full variable domain, with the rest looked up from reference TRBV19 and TRBJ1-2, is DGGITQSPKYLFRKEGQNVTLSCEQNLNHDAMYWYRQDPGQGLRLIYYSQIVNDFQKGDIAEGYSVSREKKESFPLTVTSAQKNPTAFYLCASNRQGRRGLLIPSLEYGYTFGSGTRLTVV.

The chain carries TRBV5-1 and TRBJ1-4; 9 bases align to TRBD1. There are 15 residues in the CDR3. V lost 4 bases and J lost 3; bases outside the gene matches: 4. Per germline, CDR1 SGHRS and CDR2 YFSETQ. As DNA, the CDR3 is TGCGCCAGCAGCGTAGGGACAGGGCCTAATGAAAAACTGTTTTTT. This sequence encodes CASSVGTGPNEKLFF.

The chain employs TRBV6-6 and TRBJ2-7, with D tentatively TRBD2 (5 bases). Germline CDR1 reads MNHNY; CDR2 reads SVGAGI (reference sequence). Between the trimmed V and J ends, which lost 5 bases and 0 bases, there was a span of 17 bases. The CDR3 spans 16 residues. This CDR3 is CASSLEAPRGSYEQYF. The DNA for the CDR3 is TGTGCCAGCAGTCTCGAAGCCCCCCGGGGCTCCTACGAGCAGTACTTC.

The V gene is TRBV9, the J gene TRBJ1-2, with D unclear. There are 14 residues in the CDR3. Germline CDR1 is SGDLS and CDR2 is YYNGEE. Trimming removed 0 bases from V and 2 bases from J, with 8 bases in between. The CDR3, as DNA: TGTGCCAGCAGCGTAGGAGGAGGGAACTATGGCTACACCTTC. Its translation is CASSVGGGNYGYTF.

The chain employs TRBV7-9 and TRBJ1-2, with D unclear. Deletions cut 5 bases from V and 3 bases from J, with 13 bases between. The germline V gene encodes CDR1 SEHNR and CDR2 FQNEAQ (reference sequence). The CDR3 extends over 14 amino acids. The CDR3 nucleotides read TGTGCCAGCAGCCTACCGGGAGACTACTATGGCTACACCTTC. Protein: CASSLPGDYYGYTF.

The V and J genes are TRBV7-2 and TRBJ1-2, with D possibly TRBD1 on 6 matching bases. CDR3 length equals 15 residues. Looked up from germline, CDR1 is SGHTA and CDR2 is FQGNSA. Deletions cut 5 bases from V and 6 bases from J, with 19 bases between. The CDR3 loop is CASSNFRLGADGYTF. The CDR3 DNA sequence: TGTGCCAGCAGCAACTTTAGACTGGGGGCGGATGGCTACACCTTC.

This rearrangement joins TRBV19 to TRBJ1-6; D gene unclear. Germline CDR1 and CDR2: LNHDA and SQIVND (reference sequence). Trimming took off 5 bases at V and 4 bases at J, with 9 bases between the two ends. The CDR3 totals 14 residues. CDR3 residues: CASSARRYNSPLHF. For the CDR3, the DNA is TGTGCCAGTAGTGCGCGGCGATATAATTCACCCCTCCACTTT.

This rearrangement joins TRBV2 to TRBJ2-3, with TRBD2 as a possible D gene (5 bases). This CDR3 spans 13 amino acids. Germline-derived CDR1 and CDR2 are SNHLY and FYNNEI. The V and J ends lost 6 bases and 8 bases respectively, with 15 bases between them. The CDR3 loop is CASRETVRGTQYF. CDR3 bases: TGTGCCAGCAGGGAGACCGTACGGGGTACGCAGTATTTT.

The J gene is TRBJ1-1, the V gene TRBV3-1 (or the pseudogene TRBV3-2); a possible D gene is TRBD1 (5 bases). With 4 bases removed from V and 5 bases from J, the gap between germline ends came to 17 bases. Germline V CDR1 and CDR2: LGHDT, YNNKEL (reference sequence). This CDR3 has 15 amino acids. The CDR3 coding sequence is TGTGCCAGCAGCCCCCGAAGCGGCGGGGGTACTGAAGCTTTCTTT. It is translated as CASSPRSGGGTEAFF.

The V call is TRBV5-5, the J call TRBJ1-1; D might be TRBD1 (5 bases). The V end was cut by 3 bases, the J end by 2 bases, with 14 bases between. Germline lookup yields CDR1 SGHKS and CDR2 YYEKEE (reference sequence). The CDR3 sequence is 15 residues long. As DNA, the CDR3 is TGTGCCAGCAGCTCGCGCCTCCAGGGAAACACTGAAGCTTTCTTT. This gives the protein CASSSRLQGNTEAFF. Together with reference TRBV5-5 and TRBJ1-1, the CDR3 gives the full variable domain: DAGVTQSPTHLIKTRGQQVTLRCSPISGHKSVSWYQQVLGQGPQFIFQYYEKEERGRGNFPDRFSARQFPNYSSELNVNALLLGDSALYLCASSSRLQGNTEAFFGQGTRLTVV.

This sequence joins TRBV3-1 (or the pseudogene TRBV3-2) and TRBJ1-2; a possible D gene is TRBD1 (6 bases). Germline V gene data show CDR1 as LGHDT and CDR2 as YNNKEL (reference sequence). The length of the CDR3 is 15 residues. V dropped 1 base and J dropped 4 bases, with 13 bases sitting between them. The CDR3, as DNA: TGTGCCAGCAGCCAAGCTTTGACAGGCATCTATGGCTACACCTTC. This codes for CASSQALTGIYGYTF.

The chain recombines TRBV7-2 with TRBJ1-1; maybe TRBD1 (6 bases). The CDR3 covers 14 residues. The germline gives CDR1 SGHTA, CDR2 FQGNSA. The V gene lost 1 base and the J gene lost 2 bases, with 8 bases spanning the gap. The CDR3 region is CASSLGTVNTEAFF. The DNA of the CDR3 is TGTGCCAGCAGCTTAGGGACAGTAAACACTGAAGCTTTCTTT.

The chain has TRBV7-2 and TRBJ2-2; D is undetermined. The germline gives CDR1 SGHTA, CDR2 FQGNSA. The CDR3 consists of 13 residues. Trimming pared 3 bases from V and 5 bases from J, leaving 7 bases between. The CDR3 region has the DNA TGTGCCAGCAGCTTTTTAAATACCGGGGAGCTGTTTTTT. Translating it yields CASSFLNTGELFF.

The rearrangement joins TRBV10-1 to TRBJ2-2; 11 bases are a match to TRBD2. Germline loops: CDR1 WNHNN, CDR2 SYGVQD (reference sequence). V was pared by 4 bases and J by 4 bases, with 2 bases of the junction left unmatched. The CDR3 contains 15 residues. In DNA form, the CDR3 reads TGCGCCAGCAGTGGGCTAGCGGGGGGCACCGGGGAGCTGTTTTTT. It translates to CASSGLAGGTGELFF.